Following are 12 T cell receptor beta chains from one sample sequenced in a study of T cell responses to AZD1222 COVID-19 vaccine. Here immunoSEQ multiplex PCR was the method, and the copy in TCRdb shows in-frame clones only, minus some. Of around 140,000 clones listed, more than 70% are singletons. The input for sequencing was peripheral blood, taken on day 0 of AZD1222 vaccination. Source of these receptors: an adult in good health.

The chain carries TRBV19 and TRBJ1-5; D gene ambiguous. The V end lost 5 bases, the J end lost 2 bases, and 16 bases lay between the germline ends. Germline CDR1 LNHDA, CDR2 SQIVND (reference sequence). The CDR3 extends over 16 amino acids. The chain's CDR3 is CASSLGPTDRNQPQHF. The CDR3 bases are TGTGCCAGTAGTCTCGGACCCACGGACCGCAATCAGCCCCAGCATTTT.

The chain has TRBV7-9 and TRBJ1-4; TRBD1 matches at 9 bases. The CDR3 is made up of 16 amino acids. The V and J ends lost 2 bases and 6 bases, in that order; junction bases with no gene match: 7. Germline loops: CDR1 SEHNR, CDR2 FQNEAQ (reference sequence). The CDR3 here is CASSLRTGALDEKLFF. CDR3 coding DNA: TGTGCCAGCAGCTTAAGGACAGGGGCCTTAGATGAAAAACTGTTTTTT.

V gene TRBV19 combines with J gene TRBJ2-2; 7 nucleotides match TRBD1. Germline CDR1 reads LNHDA; CDR2 reads SQIVND (reference sequence). With 3 bases clipped from V and 5 bases from J, the junction kept 6 bases outside the gene matches. CDR3 length: 15 amino acids. The CDR3 DNA sequence: TGTGCCAGTAGTATTAGCCAGGGGGAGACCGGGGAGCTGTTTTTT. It yields the protein CASSISQGETGELFF.

The J gene is TRBJ2-7, the V gene TRBV7-2, with 11 positions matching TRBD1. The junction had 13 bases not matched to a gene; V was cut back by 5 bases and J by 4 bases. Germline CDR1 is SGHTA and CDR2 is FQGNSA. The CDR3 covers 17 residues. Here the CDR3 DNA reads TGTGCCAGCAGCGTCGCGGGGACAGGGGGGCAAAGTTACGAGCAGTACTTC. Translation gives CASSVAGTGGQSYEQYF.

The rearrangement links TRBV7-3 to TRBJ2-1; 7 bases align to TRBD2. The CDR3 totals 15 residues. V lost 3 bases to trimming and J lost 2 bases; unmatched junction nucleotides: 4. The germline V gene has CDR1 SGHTA and CDR2 FQGTGA. The CDR3 DNA follows: TGTGCCAGCAGCTTGGCTAGCGGACCCTACAATGAGCAGTTCTTC. Its translation is CASSLASGPYNEQFF.

Concerning this clone: The same CDR3 arises from other DNA sequences in this sample as well. The chain is built from TRBV7-9 and TRBJ2-2; D call uncertain. Trimming left V 5 bases short and J 1 base short, with 5 bases between. Per the germline V gene, CDR1 is SEHNR and CDR2 is FQNEAQ (reference sequence). CDR3 size: 13 residues. The CDR3 DNA reads as TGTGCCAGCAGCCCCCGGAACACCGGGGAGCTGTTTTTT. This sequence encodes CASSPRNTGELFF. Full variable domain (outside the CDR3, taken from reference TRBV7-9 and TRBJ2-2): DTGVSQNPRHKITKRGQNVTFRCDPISEHNRLYWYRQTLGQGPEFLTYFQNEAQLEKSRLLSDRFSAERPKGSFSTLEIQRTEQGDSAMYLCASSPRNTGELFFGEGSRLTVL.

The V and J genes are TRBV3-1 (or the pseudogene TRBV3-2) and TRBJ1-5, with TRBD1 identical over 7 bases. In germline, CDR1 is LGHDT, CDR2 YNNKEL (reference sequence). Losses at the gene ends were 3 bases for V and 2 bases for J; bases not matched to a gene: 7. This CDR3 has 16 residues. The CDR3 here is CASSQGQWAGNQPQHF. The CDR3 DNA reads TGTGCCAGCAGCCAGGGACAGTGGGCGGGCAATCAGCCCCAGCATTTT.

This clone was recorded only once. The chain combines TRBV7-8 with TRBJ2-7; 9 bases are shared with TRBD1. V lost 4 bases and J lost 6; bases outside the gene matches: 10. The CDR3 contains 15 residues. CDR1 SGHVS and CDR2 FQNEAQ come from the germline V gene. CDR3 coding DNA: TGTGCCAGCAGCTCCCGGGACGGGACAGGGTCCGAGCAGTACTTC. Protein: CASSSRDGTGSEQYF.

This clone was observed once. V is TRBV9 and J is TRBJ1-2, with 7 bases aligning to TRBD1. The V gene's germline CDR1 is SGDLS and CDR2 YYNGEE. The trim removed 7 bases at V and 8 bases at J, leaving 8 bases unmatched. The length of the CDR3 is 12 residues. The CDR3 region is CASGRQGLGYTF. The CDR3, as DNA: TGTGCCAGCGGAAGACAGGGACTCGGCTACACCTTC.

The chain links TRBV5-6 to TRBJ2-7; D not certain. CDR3 length: 13 residues. V was pared by 1 base and J by 0 bases, with 5 bases between. Per germline, CDR1 SGHDT and CDR2 YYEEEE. As DNA, the CDR3 is TGTGCCAGCAGCTTGACGGCCTCCTACGAGCAGTACTTC. This codes for CASSLTASYEQYF.

Turning to this clone: The identical CDR3 is also encoded by other nucleotide sequences in the sample. V and J are TRBV9 and TRBJ2-2, with D tentatively TRBD2 (5 bases). CDR3 length equals 16 residues. Germline CDR1 is SGDLS and CDR2 is YYNGEE. V lost 0 bases to trimming and J lost 0 bases, with 9 bases between them. CDR3 in DNA: TGTGCCAGCAGCGTAGACGGGGTTCCGAACACCGGGGAGCTGTTTTTT. As protein: CASSVDGVPNTGELFF.

The rearrangement uses TRBV5-8 and TRBJ1-1; no clear D gene. Per germline, CDR1 SGHTS and CDR2 YDEGEE. The V gene lost 0 bases and the J gene lost 12 bases, with 30 bases spanning the gap. This CDR3 spans 18 amino acids. The CDR3 loop reads CASSLVVGARYPPSKPFF. CDR3 nucleotide sequence: TGTGCCAGCAGCTTGGTAGTCGGCGCAAGGTATCCCCCCTCGAAACCTTTCTTT.